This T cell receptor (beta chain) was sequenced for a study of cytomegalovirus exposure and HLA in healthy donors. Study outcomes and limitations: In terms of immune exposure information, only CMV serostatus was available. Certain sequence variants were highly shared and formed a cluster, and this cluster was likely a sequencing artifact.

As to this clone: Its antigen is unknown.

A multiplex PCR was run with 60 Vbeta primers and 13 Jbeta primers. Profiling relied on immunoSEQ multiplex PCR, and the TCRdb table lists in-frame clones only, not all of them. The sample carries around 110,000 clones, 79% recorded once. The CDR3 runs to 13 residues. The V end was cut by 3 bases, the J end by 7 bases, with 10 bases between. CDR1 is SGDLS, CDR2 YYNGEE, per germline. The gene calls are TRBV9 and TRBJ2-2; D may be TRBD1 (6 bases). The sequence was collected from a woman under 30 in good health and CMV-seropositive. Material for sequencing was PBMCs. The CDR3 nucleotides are TGTGCCAGCAGCGCCCACAGGGACGGGGAGCTGTTTTTT. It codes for CASSAHRDGELFF.